One T cell receptor beta chain is described in this entry. Its antigen is unknown. No much larger clone exists at a distance of one base, and base qualities are not known. The library came from the immunoSEQ multiplex PCR assay. TCR beta CDR3 sequencing was performed on DNA from the cultured, isolated CD4+ T cells. The source study handled its data this way. Non-productive TCR sequences were discarded, and reads were trimmed to the CDR3 region, with only CDR3s of 7 or more amino acids retained. The MANAFEST web app was used to pick out antigen-specific clonotypes by comparing their expansion in peptide wells with that in reference cultures. Positive clones required FDR<0.05 expansion versus reference and all other wells, odds ratio above 5, and frequency above 0.1% in two replicate wells. Cross-reactive clonotypes were defined as significantly expanded in SARS-CoV-2 spike wells and in at least one common cold coronavirus spike condition. Using the stringdist R package, CDR3 similarity was measured by Levenshtein distance, and unrooted trees were constructed with ape in R 3.6.1. TCRdb retrieved this table from immuneACCESS and kept in-frame rearrangements only. Not all clones are present; in checked studies, unresolved V genes account for under half, and no reason is known for the remainder. That table supplies the V and J calls and clone size; D and trimming were determined from the DNA. The sample table contains 60,000 to 75,000 clones; only one count was recorded for roughly 73% of them. Over 4.5% of the sample goes to the ten largest clones.

The sample comes from a study of vaccination effects on CD4 cells after COVID-19 (dated by TCRdb to 2022 to 2024). General notes on the study: Each participant got two doses of an mRNA SARS-CoV-2 vaccine, either BNT162b2 or mRNA-1273. A total of 10 COVID-19 convalescent patients and several SARS-CoV-2-naive healthy vaccine recipients were included in the full study. Pre-vaccine samples from a couple of convalescent patients were drawn 16 days and one week before the first dose, 142 and 148 days after COVID-19 diagnosis. SARS-CoV-2 spike-specific CD4+ TCR repertoires from before and after mRNA vaccination were compared in COVID-19 convalescent patients and in infection-naive vaccine recipients. The Oncomine TCR Beta short-read assay on an Illumina iSeq 100 was used to sequence cultures from other donors in the study. General conclusions and limits of the study: Marked clonal contraction was observed in both infection-induced and vaccine-induced clones at late post-vaccination timepoints, consistent with waning T cell responses. In convalescent patients, the post-vaccine spike-reactive repertoire consisted mainly of new vaccine-induced clones, largely distinct from infection-induced clones. The study was limited by a small number of convalescent patients, and early post-infection timepoints were lacking.

Taken from the germline V gene, the CDR1 and CDR2 loops are SQVTM and ANQGSEA. Trimming at the junction amounts to 8 bases on V and 0 bases on J, and the germline ends lie 11 bases apart. The CDR3 goes from the cysteine to the phenylalanine over 13 residues. The only DNA kept is the CDR3, 39 bases in frame from the first base. To identify antigen-specific CD4+ T cell clonotypes by their expansion, the ViraFEST assay first stimulated PBMC with viral peptide pools and then applied TCR sequencing. After around ten days of culture, CD4+ T cells were isolated with the EasySep CD4+ T cell isolation kit. Convalescent patients had PCR-confirmed SARS-CoV-2 infection between March and December 2020, before Alpha, Beta and Delta variants emerged in the United States. A few million PBMC per well were cultured in IMDM with about 5.4% human AB serum, roughly 10 IU/ml IL-2 and gentamicin, plus 10 ug/ml peptides. An HIV-1 Nef peptide pool was used as the negative control culture condition. Half of the culture medium was replaced with fresh IL-2-containing medium on days 3 and 7. Unless noted otherwise, every peptide stimulation condition was cultured in triplicate wells. Using Ficoll-Paque Plus gradient centrifugation, PBMC were separated from whole blood and then either used fresh or cryopreserved at -140C. Genomic DNA was extracted from cultured CD4+ T cells with the QIAamp micro DNA kit.

The chain employs TRBV29-1 and TRBJ2-1; the D gene cannot be resolved reliably. The clonotype comes from a human donor who had a prior SARS-CoV-2 infection. The sequencing used CD4+ T cells from PBMCs cultured with HIV peptides, collected before COVID-19 vaccination. This specimen's cell subset or site label, interpreted: HIV-1 Nef peptide pool negative control/reference culture. Here the CDR3 is given as CSSRTGSYNEQFF. The DNA sequence is given as TGCAGCTCCAGGACGGGCTCCTACAATGAGCAGTTCTTC.